The source of this T cell receptor beta chain is a study of regulatory T cells in long-lasting Graves disease. As for the study in general: Antithyroid drugs had been taken under 3 months by newly diagnosed Graves' patients. Broader study findings: Newly diagnosed patients had higher TCR diversity than persistent Graves' patients did.

V was pared by 2 bases and J by 1 base, with 5 bases of the junction left unmatched. CDR1 SGHRS and CDR2 YFSETQ come from the germline V gene. The CDR3 has 16 residues. Combining iRepertoire HTBI primers with Arm-PCR of CDR3 regions, the authors built TCR beta libraries. TCRdb re-analysed the multiplex PCR reads in MiXCR, keeping a single row per CDR3 protein. The data show 580,000 or so distinct CDR3 sequences, around 15% seen once. Described time point: newly diagnosed GD, antithyroid drugs for less than 3 months. Construction of the TCR library relied on RNA isolated from PBMCs. The table lists this clonotype with a few counts. The antigen is undetermined. This sample was shared with a second study, whose subject was T cells in Graves' hyperthyroidism and ophthalmopathy. Per that paper: Lactation, pregnancy, other autoimmune disease or uncontrolled infection excluded patients.

The chain has TRBV5-1 and TRBJ2-1; 8 positions match TRBD1. This sample comprised peripheral blood mononuclear cells (PBMCs), obtained at new diagnosis, from a patient treated with antithyroid drugs. The origin of this receptor is a man aged 18-30 years with Graves disease. CDR3 bases: TGCGCCAGCAGCTTCTCACAGGGGGGTTCCTACAATGAGCAGTTCTTC. As protein: CASSFSQGGSYNEQFF.